These 8 T cell receptor beta chains were all obtained from the same sample, sequenced in a study of cytomegalovirus exposure and HLA in healthy donors. Sequencing was performed with immunoSEQ multiplex PCR; in TCRdb, only in-frame clones are kept and a portion is missing. The profile shows 300,000 to 400,000 clones, roughly 87% of them singletons. The sequenced sample consisted of PBMCs. These receptors were collected from a man aged 25-45 years in good health and CMV-seronegative.

The chain couples TRBV5-6 to TRBJ1-6; tentatively, D is TRBD1 (5 bases). V was clipped by 4 bases and J by 7 bases, with 9 bases between them. Per the germline V gene, CDR1 is SGHDT and CDR2 is YYEEEE. The CDR3 totals 13 residues. This chain's CDR3 is CASSLDRNSPLHF. The CDR3 DNA reads as TGTGCCAGCAGCCTCGACAGAAATTCACCCCTCCACTTT.

This clone has just a few counts. The genes are TRBV7-2 and TRBJ1-5; tentatively, D is TRBD1 (6 bases). The CDR3 loop spans 13 amino acids. CDR1 and CDR2 (germline): SGHTA, FQGNSA. V was trimmed by 5 bases and J by 7 bases, leaving 12 bases between them. CDR3 sequence reads: CASSGKTGQPQHF. DNA of the CDR3: TGTGCCAGCAGCGGAAAGACAGGCCAGCCCCAGCATTTT.

The V call is TRBV19, the J call TRBJ2-7, with a weak D call TRBD1 (6 bases). Trimming left V 5 bases short and J 4 bases short, with 18 bases between. This CDR3 comprises 15 residues. Germline V lookup: CDR1 LNHDA, CDR2 SQIVND (reference sequence). DNA of the CDR3: TGTGCCAGTAGTCCCCCGGACAGTATGCTATACGAGCAGTACTTC. This encodes CASSPPDSMLYEQYF.

This clone was counted only a few times. The gene calls are TRBV19 and TRBJ1-3; TRBD1 matches 7 bases. Germline loops: CDR1 LNHDA, CDR2 SQIVND (reference sequence). CDR3 length: 16 amino acids. V lost 5 bases to trimming and J lost 0 bases; unmatched junction nucleotides: 7. CDR3 sequence: CASSGRQGSSGNTIYF. Here the CDR3 DNA reads TGTGCCAGTAGTGGAAGACAGGGATCCTCTGGAAACACCATATATTTT.

This clone was seen a single time. The V gene is TRBV19, the J gene TRBJ1-2; D is perhaps TRBD1 (6 bases). The V gene lost 7 bases and the J gene lost 3 bases, with 21 bases spanning the gap. Germline V gene data show CDR1 as LNHDA and CDR2 as SQIVND (reference sequence). The CDR3 has 16 residues. In DNA form, the CDR3 reads TGTGCCAGTATGGAGTATCGACAGGACCTCCACTATGGCTACACCTTC. It codes for CASMEYRQDLHYGYTF.

The chain combines TRBV30 with TRBJ2-3; TRBD1 is a possible D gene (5 bases). The CDR3 is made up of 14 amino acids. Germline V gene lookup returns CDR1 GTSNPN and CDR2 SVGIG (reference sequence). Trimming stripped 0 bases from V and 5 bases from J, with 12 bases between. The CDR3: CAWSVRGSIDTQYF. CDR3 bases: TGTGCCTGGAGTGTAAGGGGATCCATAGATACGCAGTATTTT.

V is TRBV19 and J is TRBJ1-2, with 11 bases lining up with TRBD1. Germline V lookup: CDR1 LNHDA, CDR2 SQIVND (reference sequence). The CDR3 runs to 15 residues. V gave up 3 bases and J gave up 5 bases; unmatched junction bases: 5. In nucleotides, the CDR3 is TGTGCCAGTAGTATCACCGGGACAGGGGGTTATGGCTACACCTTC. Its translation is CASSITGTGGYGYTF.

The chain has TRBV10-3 and TRBJ1-2, with D perhaps matching TRBD1 (5 bases). V gave up 0 bases and J gave up 10 bases, with 18 bases separating them. CDR1 is ENHRY and CDR2 is SYGVKD in the germline V gene. The CDR3 consists of 15 residues. The CDR3 sequence: CAISESSGVQRDYTF. The DNA of the CDR3 is TGTGCCATCAGTGAGTCTTCGGGGGTCCAGAGAGACTACACCTTC.